This paragraph reports one TCR beta chain. Antigen unknown. Method: immunoSEQ multiplex PCR; TCRdb's copy keeps in-frame clones and lacks some. The top ten hold 0.67% of the sample, which has about 82,000 clones, around 92% seen once. This sample is part of a study of cytomegalovirus exposure and HLA in healthy donors. The study's findings and limits: Listed as cytomegalovirus-associated were 170 or so TCR beta chains. Some public TCRs appeared in many individuals, while most sequences were rare.

Sequencing was performed on PBMCs. This clonotype was sampled from a man younger than 30 in good health and CMV-seronegative.

The CDR3 region is CASGLVPLNTEAFF. Here the CDR3 DNA reads TGTGCTAGTGGTTTGGTCCCTCTGAACACTGAAGCTTTCTTT. This rearrangement joins TRBV12-5 to TRBJ1-1; D uncertain. The germline V gene encodes CDR1 LGHNT and CDR2 FRNRAP. The CDR3 extends over 14 amino acids. V lost 0 bases, J lost 0 bases, and 5 bases lay in between.